The sample holds a few counts of the clone carrying this TCR beta chain. This sample stems from a study of blood T cell repertoires in COVID-19. Whole-study context: Sources were T cells, B-cell-depleted T cells, or PBMCs; the material itself was cDNA or gDNA.

Original processing methods: Cell counts per sample came from amplifying reference gene primers. This table comes from immunoSEQ multiplex PCR, and its TCRdb copy is limited to in-frame clones, with some not included. V, J and clone size are taken as reported in that table, and D and trimming were inferred from the DNA itself. Altogether over 95,000 clones are present, 79% being singletons, with the ten largest covering 18%. The length of the CDR3 is 16 residues. Trimming cost V 5 bases and J 0 bases, with 17 bases left between them. The germline CDR1 and CDR2 sequences are MDHEN and SYDVKM. The sequence came from a woman older than 75 with active or convalescent COVID-19. Sequencing was carried out using peripheral blood. The chain recombines TRBV28 with TRBJ2-7, with D possibly being TRBD1 (6 bases). CDR3: CASSPLPGVISYEQYF. The CDR3 DNA sequence: TGTGCCAGCAGTCCCCTCCCAGGGGTCATCTCCTACGAGCAGTACTTC.